This T cell receptor (beta chain) comes out of a study of T-cell memory formation after mild COVID-19. Across the study: For the most part, TCR clusters were specific to one donor.

TCRdb reprocessed the 5' RACE reads with MiXCR, giving one entry per CDR3 protein. This sample has approximately 560,000 distinct CDR3 sequences, with 17% found just once. The table lists this clonotype with a few counts. There are 13 residues in the CDR3. V was trimmed by 5 bases and J by 5 bases, leaving 12 bases between them. V gene TRBV12-3 or TRBV12-4 combines with J gene TRBJ1-1, with TRBD1 as a possible D gene (5 bases). Sequenced material: PBMCs or a T cell subset sorted from them (not recorded which). The receptor's source is an adult woman who had mild COVID-19 (a few samples of this study predate the infection). Cell type and time point are not known. CDR3 loop: CASSQGGRTEAFF. The DNA of the CDR3 is TGTGCCAGCAGTCAGGGCGGGAGGACTGAAGCTTTCTTT.